Listed below are T cell receptor beta chains from one sample, sequenced in a study of blood T cells in healthy people across ages. Each CDR3 protein gets one entry after TCRdb re-called the 5' RACE reads with MiXCR. The profile shows more than 700,000 distinct CDR3 sequences, around half of them singletons. The specimen was blood. These receptors originate from a man aged 80 or over in good health. The CDR3 runs from the conserved cysteine through the conserved F or W. The order of the fields is D gene, clone size, J gene, V gene, CDR3 DNA, CDR3 protein. D genes are given only for firm matches. Size values are once, few and many counts, or a class for expanded clones, and some rows have none.

D gene: TRBD2; clone size: -; J gene: TRBJ2-1; V gene: TRBV20-1; CDR3 DNA: TGCAGTGCTAGACTAAGTACTAGCGCTGCCTACAATGAGCAGTTCTTC; CDR3 protein: CSARLSTSAAYNEQFF
D gene: -; clone size: -; J gene: TRBJ2-5; V gene: TRBV2; CDR3 DNA: TGTGCCAGCAGTGAAATCAGGGGCCCACAAGAGACCCAGTACTTC; CDR3 protein: CASSEIRGPQETQYF
D gene: TRBD2; clone size: -; J gene: TRBJ2-3; V gene: TRBV20-1; CDR3 DNA: TGCAGTGCCCCAAGGGAGGGGTCAAGGGTGGATACGCAGTATTTT; CDR3 protein: CSAPREGSRVDTQYF
D gene: -; clone size: -; J gene: TRBJ1-2; V gene: TRBV11-2; CDR3 DNA: TGTGCCAGCAGCTGGGACTTGGGAGGTGGCTACACCTTC; CDR3 protein: CASSWDLGGGYTF
D gene: TRBD2; clone size: -; J gene: TRBJ2-1; V gene: TRBV18; CDR3 DNA: TGTGCCAGCTCCTCCCTCGGACTAGCGGATTACAATGAGCAGTTCTTC; CDR3 protein: CASSSLGLADYNEQFF
D gene: TRBD2; clone size: few; J gene: TRBJ2-3; V gene: TRBV20-1; CDR3 DNA: TGCAGTGCTAGTCGCGCGGGAGTCAGATACGCGTATTTT; CDR3 protein: CSASRAGVRYAYF
D gene: -; clone size: -; J gene: TRBJ2-1; V gene: TRBV20-1; CDR3 DNA: TGCAGTGCTACGGCGGGCCCGAGCTCCTACAATGAGCAGTTCTTC; CDR3 protein: CSATAGPSSYNEQFF
D gene: TRBD2; clone size: once; J gene: TRBJ2-7; V gene: TRBV7-2; CDR3 DNA: TGTGCCAGCAGCTTAGATGCGACTAGCGGACCCTACGAGCAGTACTTC; CDR3 protein: CASSLDATSGPYEQYF
D gene: TRBD1; clone size: -; J gene: TRBJ2-5; V gene: TRBV20-1; CDR3 DNA: TGCAGTGCTAATGGACAGGGCCAAGAGACCCAGTACTTC; CDR3 protein: CSANGQGQETQYF
D gene: TRBD2; clone size: -; J gene: TRBJ2-7; V gene: TRBV4-1; CDR3 DNA: TGCGCCAGCAGCCAACGACTAGCGGGAGGCAATGAGCAGTACTTC; CDR3 protein: CASSQRLAGGNEQYF
D gene: TRBD2; clone size: -; J gene: TRBJ2-3; V gene: TRBV3-1; CDR3 DNA: TGTGCCAGCAGCCAACTTAGCGGGAGAGGTACAGATACGCAGTATTTT; CDR3 protein: CASSQLSGRGTDTQYF
D gene: -; clone size: many; J gene: TRBJ2-5; V gene: TRBV9; CDR3 DNA: TGTGCCAGCAGCCCAGGGGGGCTCGGGTCGGAGACCCAGTACTTC; CDR3 protein: CASSPGGLGSETQYF
D gene: TRBD2; clone size: few; J gene: TRBJ2-1; V gene: TRBV5-1; CDR3 DNA: TGCGCCAGCAGCCCTGGTGGGGGGGGGTCCTACAATGAGCAGTTCTTC; CDR3 protein: CASSPGGGGSYNEQFF
D gene: TRBD1; clone size: -; J gene: TRBJ1-4; V gene: TRBV5-1; CDR3 DNA: TGCGCCAGCAGCGAGGCGGGACAGGGTAGAAGACAGAATGAAAAACTGTTTTTT; CDR3 protein: CASSEAGQGRRQNEKLFF
D gene: -; clone size: few; J gene: TRBJ2-7; V gene: TRBV6-5; CDR3 DNA: TGTGCCAGCAGTTACCAAAGGGGCAGCTCCTACGAGCAGTACTTC; CDR3 protein: CASSYQRGSSYEQYF
D gene: -; clone size: -; J gene: TRBJ2-3; V gene: TRBV27; CDR3 DNA: TGTGCCAGCAGTCCCCTCGTGAGCACAGATACGCAGTATTTT; CDR3 protein: CASSPLVSTDTQYF
D gene: -; clone size: -; J gene: TRBJ2-1; V gene: TRBV6-6; CDR3 DNA: TGTGCCAGCAGTAAAGGTAGCGGTGAGCAGTTCTTC; CDR3 protein: CASSKGSGEQFF
D gene: TRBD2; clone size: -; J gene: TRBJ2-1; V gene: TRBV29-1; CDR3 DNA: TGCAGCGTTTTCGGACTAGCGGGGGGTTCCTACAATGAGCAGTTCTTC; CDR3 protein: CSVFGLAGGSYNEQFF
D gene: TRBD1; clone size: few; J gene: TRBJ2-4; V gene: TRBV20-1; CDR3 DNA: TGCAGTGCTACCCCTCGGCAGGGGGCGAAGAACATTCAGTACTTC; CDR3 protein: CSATPRQGAKNIQYF
D gene: -; clone size: -; J gene: TRBJ2-7; V gene: TRBV7-3; CDR3 DNA: TGTGCCAGCAGCTTAGGGACCCAGTCCTACAATGAGCAGTACTTC; CDR3 protein: CASSLGTQSYNEQYF
D gene: TRBD1; clone size: few; J gene: TRBJ2-5; V gene: TRBV20-1; CDR3 DNA: TGCAGTGCTAGAGGGCAGGGGGCTCAAGAGACCCAGTACTTC; CDR3 protein: CSARGQGAQETQYF
D gene: TRBD2; clone size: -; J gene: TRBJ2-1; V gene: TRBV7-9; CDR3 DNA: TGTGCCAGCAGCTTAGCGGGGGCTAGCGGGAGAGAGAATCTTGAGCAGTTCTTC; CDR3 protein: CASSLAGASGRENLEQFF
D gene: -; clone size: many; J gene: TRBJ2-7; V gene: TRBV5-1; CDR3 DNA: TGTGCCAGCAGTTTAGAAAGGACCTACGAGCAGTACTTC; CDR3 protein: CASSLERTYEQYF
D gene: -; clone size: few; J gene: TRBJ2-7; V gene: TRBV4-1; CDR3 DNA: TGCGCCAGCAGCCAAGATCGGGGGCCCCCCTACGAGCAGTACTTC; CDR3 protein: CASSQDRGPPYEQYF
D gene: -; clone size: -; J gene: TRBJ2-6; V gene: TRBV6-5; CDR3 DNA: TGTGCCAGCAGTTACAAAGGTAGCTCTGGGGCCAACGTCCTGACTTTC; CDR3 protein: CASSYKGSSGANVLTF
D gene: -; clone size: few; J gene: TRBJ2-1; V gene: TRBV7-2; CDR3 DNA: TGTGCCAGCAGCTTAAGTACCGGGCAGAGCAATGAGCAGTTCTTC; CDR3 protein: CASSLSTGQSNEQFF
D gene: TRBD1; clone size: few; J gene: TRBJ2-7; V gene: TRBV6-1; CDR3 DNA: TGTGCCAGCACTAGGACAGGGATCTACGAGCAGTACTTC; CDR3 protein: CASTRTGIYEQYF
D gene: -; clone size: few; J gene: TRBJ1-2; V gene: TRBV11-2; CDR3 DNA: TGTGCCAGCAGCCCGGTCAGAGGACAGCGCAACTATGGCTACACCTTC; CDR3 protein: CASSPVRGQRNYGYTF
D gene: -; clone size: -; J gene: TRBJ1-5; V gene: TRBV12-3/TRBV12-4; CDR3 DNA: TGTGCCAGCACTTCGGGAGGGGGAAATCAGCCCCAGCATTTT; CDR3 protein: CASTSGGGNQPQHF
D gene: -; clone size: once; J gene: TRBJ2-5; V gene: TRBV5-1; CDR3 DNA: TGCGCCCGCAGCTTGGTTTTACAAGAGACCCAGTACTTC; CDR3 protein: CARSLVLQETQYF
D gene: -; clone size: -; J gene: TRBJ1-5; V gene: TRBV6-1; CDR3 DNA: TGTGCCAGCAGTGCAGGGGAGGGACAGCCCCAGCATTTT; CDR3 protein: CASSAGEGQPQHF